This is a list of T cell receptor beta chains from one sample in a study of control samples from healthy donors and cancer patients. TCRdb keeps only in-frame clones here, not all; method: immunoSEQ multiplex PCR. Altogether tens of thousands of clones are present, 85% to 95% being singletons, with the ten largest covering under 3.5%. The specimen sequenced was blood. The receptors here all came from a woman aged 25 to 39 in good health. Both conserved end residues are part of each CDR3. D genes are given only for firm matches. Where a row states a size, it is once, few, many or the class of an expanded clone; other rows omit it.

size,J,D,V,DNA,CDR3
NA,TRBJ2-2,NA,TRBV4-1,TGCGCCAGCGGCCGGGACATAGCGAACACCGGGGAGCTGTTTTTT,CASGRDIANTGELFF
NA,TRBJ2-3,NA,TRBV3-1/TRBV3-2,TGTGCCAGCAGCCAAGATCCAACAGATACGCAGTATTTT,CASSQDPTDTQYF
NA,TRBJ1-2,NA,TRBV28,TGTGCCAGCAGTTCAGCGTATGGCTACACCTTC,CASSSAYGYTF
once,TRBJ1-2,NA,TRBV6-1,TGTGCCAGCAGTGAAGCGAGGGGTTCTGGCTACACCTTC,CASSEARGSGYTF
NA,TRBJ1-1,NA,TRBV15,TGTGCCACCAGCAGAAGGCAGAACACTGAAGCTTTCTTT,CATSRRQNTEAFF
NA,TRBJ1-4,NA,TRBV6-5,TGTGCCAGCAGTTACGTACAGGCAGAAAAACTGTTTTTT,CASSYVQAEKLFF
NA,TRBJ2-4,TRBD2,TRBV7-9,TGTGCCAGCAGCTTGCAAGGACTAGGTAGCATTCAGTACTTC,CASSLQGLGSIQYF
NA,TRBJ2-1,NA,TRBV3-1/TRBV3-2,TGTGCCAGCAGCCAAGATTATGGGACTCCGTTCTTC,CASSQDYGTPFF
NA,TRBJ1-5,NA,TRBV18,TGTGCCAGCTCAGACGCGGGTAGCAATCAGCCCCAGCATTTT,CASSDAGSNQPQHF
NA,TRBJ2-1,NA,TRBV5-5,TGTGCCAGCAGCTTGTCTGAGCGGACCTACAATGAGCAGTTCTTC,CASSLSERTYNEQFF
NA,TRBJ1-1,NA,TRBV4-1,TGCGCCAGCAGCCGCAGGGATACGAACACTGAAGCTTTCTTT,CASSRRDTNTEAFF
NA,TRBJ1-6,NA,TRBV3-1/TRBV3-2,TGTGCCAGCAGCCAACAATGCAAGGACGGAGCTGTCCACTTT,CASSQQCKDGAVHF
NA,TRBJ2-1,TRBD1,TRBV19,TGTGCCAGTAGTAGCGTTCCGGGACAGGGCAATGAGCAGTTCTTC,CASSSVPGQGNEQFF
NA,TRBJ2-6,NA,TRBV10-2,TGCGCCAGCACTGGCGGCGACTCTGGGGCCAACGTCCTGACTTTC,CASTGGDSGANVLTF
NA,TRBJ2-5,TRBD1,TRBV7-8,TGTGCCAGCAGCGGAGTAAACAGGGGCCTACAAGAGACCCAGTACTTC,CASSGVNRGLQETQYF
NA,TRBJ1-1,NA,TRBV3-1/TRBV3-2,TGTGCCAGCAGCCAAGTCTTGTACAGAAGCAACACTGAAGCTTTCTTT,CASSQVLYRSNTEAFF
NA,TRBJ2-2,NA,TRBV5-1,TGCGCCAGCACCCCCCGGGGGCAAGAGGACAGCGGGGAGCTGTTTTTT,CASTPRGQEDSGELFF
NA,TRBJ2-5,NA,TRBV20-1,TGCAGTGTGCTACGAGAGACCCAGTACTTC,CSVLRETQYF
NA,TRBJ1-2,TRBD1,TRBV19,TGTGCCAGTACTCAACAGGGGGCGATGAGCAGTGACGGCTACACCTTC,CASTQQGAMSSDGYTF
NA,TRBJ2-1,NA,TRBV9,TGTGCCAGCAGCGTTTATGGGGGGGGGCGGAATGAGCAGTTCTTC,CASSVYGGGRNEQFF
NA,TRBJ1-2,NA,TRBV2,TGTGCCAGCATTTACGGGACGGGAGGGGGCTACACCTTC,CASIYGTGGGYTF
NA,TRBJ1-1,NA,TRBV23-1,TGCGCCAGCAGTCTGTCGGTTTCCACTGAAGCTTTCTTT,CASSLSVSTEAFF
NA,TRBJ1-1,NA,TRBV25-1,TGTGCCAGCAGTTCGCTATACGATGGGCCGAACACTGAAGCTTTCTTT,CASSSLYDGPNTEAFF
NA,TRBJ1-1,TRBD1,TRBV3-1/TRBV3-2,TGTGCCAGCAGCCAAGCCGGGACAGGGGGTATGGCTTTCTTT,CASSQAGTGGMAFF
NA,TRBJ2-2,NA,TRBV7-9,TGTGCCAGCAGCTTAGTTTGGGGAGCCGGGGAGCTGTTTTTT,CASSLVWGAGELFF
NA,TRBJ1-4,NA,TRBV19,TGTGCCAGTAGTGTGCCGGGCGCCATAAATGAAAAACTGTTTTTT,CASSVPGAINEKLFF
NA,TRBJ2-1,NA,TRBV7-2,TGTGCCAGCAGCTTAGTAGGTGAGCAGTTCTTC,CASSLVGEQFF
NA,TRBJ1-4,NA,TRBV30,TGTGCCTGGGCCCGGGGAACTAATGAAAAACTGTTTTTT,CAWARGTNEKLFF
NA,TRBJ1-5,NA,TRBV5-1,TGCGCCAGCAGCTTGGTGTCCGGTCTCAATCAGCCCCAGCATTTT,CASSLVSGLNQPQHF
once,TRBJ1-2,NA,TRBV18,TGTGCCAGCTCACCTTCGACAGAAACTAACTATGGCTACACCTTC,CASSPSTETNYGYTF
once,TRBJ2-2,TRBD1,TRBV24-1,TGTGCCACCAGTGAACCCCAGGGGGATCACACCGGGGAGCTGTTTTTT,CATSEPQGDHTGELFF